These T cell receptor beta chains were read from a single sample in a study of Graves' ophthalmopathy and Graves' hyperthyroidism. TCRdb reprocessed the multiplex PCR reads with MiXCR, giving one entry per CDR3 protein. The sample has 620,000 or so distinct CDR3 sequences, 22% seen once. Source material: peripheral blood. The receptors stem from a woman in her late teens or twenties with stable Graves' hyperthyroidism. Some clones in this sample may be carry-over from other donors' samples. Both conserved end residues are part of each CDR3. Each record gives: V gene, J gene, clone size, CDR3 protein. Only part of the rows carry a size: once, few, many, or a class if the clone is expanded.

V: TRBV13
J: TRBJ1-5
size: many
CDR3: CASSSADDQPQHF

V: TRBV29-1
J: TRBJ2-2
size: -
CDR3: CSVVPALNTGELFF

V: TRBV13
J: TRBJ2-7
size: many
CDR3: CASSTAPGEQYF

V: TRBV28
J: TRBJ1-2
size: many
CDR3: CASSFGLQIRERGYTF

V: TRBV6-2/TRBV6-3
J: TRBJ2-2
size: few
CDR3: CASSYRAGANTGELFF

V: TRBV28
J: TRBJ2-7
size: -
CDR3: CASSSDPGTSGRHPSQYF

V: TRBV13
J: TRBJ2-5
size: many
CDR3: CASSRRYTGEETQYF

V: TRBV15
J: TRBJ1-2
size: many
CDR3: CATSRTLGTPAYTF

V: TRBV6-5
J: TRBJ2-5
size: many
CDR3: CASSYSGGVTGETQYF

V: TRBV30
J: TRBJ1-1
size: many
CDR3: CAWSVFGHGHTEAFF

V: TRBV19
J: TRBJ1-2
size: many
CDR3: CASSMAGGNYGYTF

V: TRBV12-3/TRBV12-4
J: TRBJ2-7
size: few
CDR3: CASSLLGGEYEQYF

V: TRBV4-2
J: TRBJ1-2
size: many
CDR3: CASSPSEGADGYTF

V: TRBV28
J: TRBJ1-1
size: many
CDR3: CASSLLSGGDTEAFF

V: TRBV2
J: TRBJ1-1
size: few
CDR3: CASTASKGARNTEAFF

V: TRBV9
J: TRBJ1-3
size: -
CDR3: CASSVDRGRNTIYF

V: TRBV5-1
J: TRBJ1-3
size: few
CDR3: CASSLGELGPGNTIYF

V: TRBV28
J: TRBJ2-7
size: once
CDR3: CASSLRTGITYEQYF

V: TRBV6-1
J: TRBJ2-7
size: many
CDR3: CASSVTGGRNEQYF

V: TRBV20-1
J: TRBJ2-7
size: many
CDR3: CSASPKLVHEQYF

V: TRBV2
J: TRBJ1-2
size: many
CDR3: CASSVGQGPGYTF

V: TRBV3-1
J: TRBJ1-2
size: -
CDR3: CASSLRTGGSSNYGYTF

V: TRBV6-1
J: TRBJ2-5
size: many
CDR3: CASSEIRGLAGGLETQYF

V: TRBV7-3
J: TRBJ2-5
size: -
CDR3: CASSLPDTNQETQYF

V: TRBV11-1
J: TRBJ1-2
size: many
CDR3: CASSLFSGDYGYTF

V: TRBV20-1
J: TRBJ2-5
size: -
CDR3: CSAIWSSGQETQYF

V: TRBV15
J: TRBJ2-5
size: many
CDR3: CATSRGRGTPQTQYF

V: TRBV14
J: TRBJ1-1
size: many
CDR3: CASSPLGNTEAFF